Presented here are 10 T cell receptor beta chains from one specimen sequenced in a study of blood T cells in healthy people across ages (dated by TCRdb to between 2015 and 2016). Library method: 5' RACE. This sample was sequenced with an Illumina HiSeq 2500. A second PCR of roughly 7 to 12 cycles was run with a J-beta primer mix and a sample-barcoded 5' primer. TCRdb's own reprocessing of the public reads used fastp at Q25 and MiXCR and kept productive beta chains. Entries are consolidated by CDR3 protein sequence, retaining the most common genes and DNA. Here the sample has some 790,000 distinct CDR3 sequences; more than 25% occur a single time. The top ten constitute 17% of the sample. The material sequenced was blood. These receptors came from a woman at least 80 years old in good health.

This clonotype showed up just a few times. The chain is built from TRBV11-2 and TRBJ1-6, with D hard to call. The V gene's germline CDR1 is SGHAT and CDR2 FQNNGV. Trimming removed 4 bases at V and 9 bases at J, with 16 bases between. This CDR3 region has 15 residues. CDR3 DNA sequence: TGTGCCAGCAGCTCCCAGGCTCTCGTCGGTTCACCCCTCCACTTT. Translated, it gives CASSSQALVGSPLHF.

Note on this clonotype: A read error may explain this, as a much larger clone is one base away. The rearrangement uses TRBV24-1 and TRBJ2-5; TRBD2 is a possible D gene (5 bases). Germline CDR1 KGHDR, CDR2 SFDVKD. The CDR3 has 15 amino acids. The V gene lost 2 bases and the J gene lost 5 bases, with 14 bases spanning the gap. The CDR3 sequence: CATSDWLGAEETQYF. In nucleotides, the CDR3 is TGTGCCACCAGTGATTGGCTCGGAGCGGAGGAGACCCAGTACTTC.

The V call is TRBV27, the J call TRBJ1-6; 10 bases agree with TRBD1. Germline CDR1 MNHEY, CDR2 SMNVEV (reference sequence). CDR3 length: 17 residues. V shed 5 bases and J 7 bases; nucleotides not matched to a gene: 11. Here the CDR3 DNA reads TGTGCCAGCAGTCTCCGACAGGGGGCCCATATGAATTCACCCCTCCACTTT. Its translation: CASSLRQGAHMNSPLHF.

The sample holds a few counts of this clonotype. V gene TRBV5-6 combines with J gene TRBJ2-2, with D tentatively TRBD1 (6 bases). Germline assignment: CDR1 SGHDT and CDR2 YYEEEE. The CDR3 loop spans 15 amino acids. V gave up 2 bases and J gave up 3 bases, with 11 bases separating them. In nucleotides, the CDR3 is TGTGCCAGCAGCTTAGGACAGCCGGACACCGGGGAGCTGTTTTTT. This gives the protein CASSLGQPDTGELFF.

The rearrangement joins TRBV28 to TRBJ2-7; TRBD1 aligns across 9 bases. This CDR3 comprises 15 residues. Trimming took 5 bases from V and 3 from J; bases not matched to a gene: 8. Germline loops: CDR1 MDHEN, CDR2 SYDVKM. The chain's CDR3 is CASSRHTDRGYEQYF. The CDR3 coding sequence is TGTGCCAGCAGTCGACATACGGACAGGGGCTACGAGCAGTACTTC. Full variable domain (missing parts from reference TRBV28 and TRBJ2-7): DVKVTQSSRYLVKRTGEKVFLECVQDMDHENMFWYRQDPGLGLRLIYFSYDVKMKEKGDIPEGYSVSREKKERFSLILESASTNQTSMYLCASSRHTDRGYEQYFGPGTRLTVT.

This clonotype was detected many times. The V gene is TRBV5-6, the J gene TRBJ1-2; TRBD1 aligns across 8 bases. The J segment lost 7 bases and the V segment lost 6 bases, leaving 8 bases of the junction unmatched. CDR3 size: 13 residues. CDR1 is SGHDT, CDR2 YYEEEE, per germline. The CDR3 DNA is TGTGCCAGCAACTTCGCAGGGGGCTCTGGCTACACCTTC. Its translation is CASNFAGGSGYTF.

Comments on this clonotype: Mismatch with germline at one junction end may stem from a read error. The CDR3 spells CAWTTGTASYGCTF. DNA for the CDR3: TGTGCCTGGACGACCGGGACAGCGAGCTATGGCTGCACCTTC. The rearrangement links TRBV30 to TRBJ1-2; TRBD1 matches at 7 bases. Germline V gene data show CDR1 as GTSNPN and CDR2 as SVGIG (reference sequence). This CDR3 is 14 amino acids long.

This clonotype was counted ten times or more. This sequence joins TRBV7-2 and TRBJ2-3; a possible D gene is TRBD2 (5 bases). The CDR3 is made up of 13 amino acids. CDR1 SGHTA and CDR2 FQGNSA come from the germline V gene. V was trimmed by 7 bases and J by 0 bases, leaving 8 bases between them. CDR3 in amino acids: CASKEVSTDTQYF. CDR3 DNA: TGTGCCAGCAAGGAGGTTAGCACAGATACGCAGTATTTT.

This clonotype was recorded many times. The V and J genes are TRBV29-1 and TRBJ2-7, with 7 bases aligning to TRBD2. Germline V lookup: CDR1 SQVTM, CDR2 ANQGSEA. CDR3 length equals 12 residues. Trimming at V came to 1 base and at J to 7 bases, leaving 4 bases not matched to a gene. Here the CDR3 reads CSVEVRAGEQYF. CDR3 DNA sequence: TGCAGCGTTGAAGTCAGAGCGGGGGAGCAGTACTTC.

As for this clonotype: This may come from a read error, since a much larger clone is one base off. In nucleotides, the CDR3 is TGTGCCAGCCCACCACTGATCAGGGGCAAGGACACTGAAGCTTTCTTT. It translates to CASPPLIRGKDTEAFF. The chain joins TRBV18 to TRBJ1-1; D perhaps matches TRBD1 (6 bases). Germline CDR1 is KGHSH and CDR2 is LQKENI. The CDR3 extends over 16 amino acids. The entire variable domain, with the rest obtained from reference TRBV18 and TRBJ1-1, is as follows: NAGVMQNPRHLVRRRGQEARLRCSPMKGHSHVYWYRQLPEEGLKFMVYLQKENIIDESGMPKERFSAEFPKEGPSILRIQQVVRGDSAAYFCASPPLIRGKDTEAFFGQGTRLTVV.